Listed below are T cell receptor beta chains from one sample, sequenced in a study of T-cell memory formation after mild COVID-19. TCRdb reprocessed the 5' RACE reads with MiXCR, giving one entry per CDR3 protein. The table has under 550,000 distinct CDR3 sequences, about 18% seen once. The specimen sequenced was PBMCs or a T cell subset sorted from them (not recorded which). Receptors were obtained from an adult woman who had mild COVID-19 (a few samples of this study predate the infection). Cell type and time point are not known. Both conserved end residues are part of each CDR3. A D gene is named only where the DNA matches it firmly. Clone size is not always given. Where it is, it says once, few, many or a class for expanded clones.

D gene	J gene	clone size	CDR3 length	V gene	CDR3 DNA	CDR3 protein
.	TRBJ2-5	many	18	TRBV12-3/TRBV12-4	TGTGCCAGCAGTTTAGGACGAGGGGACCAGTCAGTACAAGAGACCCAGTACTTC	CASSLGRGDQSVQETQYF
TRBD1	TRBJ2-3	.	14	TRBV24-1	TGTGCCACCGGGGACAGGGGAAGCACAGATACGCAGTATTTT	CATGDRGSTDTQYF
.	TRBJ1-2	.	13	TRBV12-3/TRBV12-4	TGTGCCAGCAGTTTTGTATATAACTATGGCTACACCTTC	CASSFVYNYGYTF
.	TRBJ1-6	.	16	TRBV10-3	TGTGCCATCAGTGAGCGGCCTGGCTCCTATAATTCACCCCTCCACTTT	CAISERPGSYNSPLHF
TRBD1	TRBJ2-7	few	14	TRBV20-1	TGCAGTGCTAGAAGGAACGACAGGGTCTACGAGCAGTACTTC	CSARRNDRVYEQYF
.	TRBJ1-2	.	15	TRBV6-1	TGTGCCAGCAGTGACGGTGGTGCAGGGGACTATGGCTACACCTTC	CASSDGGAGDYGYTF
.	TRBJ2-6	.	17	TRBV12-3/TRBV12-4	TGTGCCAGCAGTGCGTGGGCCGGAAGCTCTGGGGCCAACGTCCTGACTTTC	CASSAWAGSSGANVLTF
.	TRBJ2-1	few	13	TRBV5-1	TGCGCCAGCAGCCTCCTAGGGTCAAATGAGCAGTTCTTC	CASSLLGSNEQFF
TRBD1	TRBJ1-2	few	14	TRBV28	TGTGCCAGCAGTCCGTCCCGGGACAGGGTACCCTACACCTTC	CASSPSRDRVPYTF
TRBD1	TRBJ2-5	.	14	TRBV7-9	TGTGCCAGCAGCAAGCGGACAGGGCAAGAGACCCAGTACTTC	CASSKRTGQETQYF
.	TRBJ1-1	few	14	TRBV6-5	TGTGCCAGCAGTTACAGGGATGGGAACACTGAAGCTTTCTTT	CASSYRDGNTEAFF
TRBD1	TRBJ1-3	.	14	TRBV18	TGTGCCAGCATGGACCCAGGGGGTGGAAACACCATGTATTTT	CASMDPGGGNTMYF
TRBD2	TRBJ2-1	.	14	TRBV7-8	TGTGCCAGCCAAACTAGCGGGACCCTCGGTGAGCAGTTCTTC	CASQTSGTLGEQFF
TRBD1	TRBJ1-4	few	17	TRBV4-3	TGCGCCAGCAGCCAAGAAATCAGGGGGCTCGATAATGAAAAACTGTTTTTT	CASSQEIRGLDNEKLFF
.	TRBJ2-5	.	12	TRBV30	TGTGCCTGGAGTGTCCAGCCGGAGACCCAGTACTTC	CAWSVQPETQYF
.	TRBJ1-1	.	13	TRBV7-8	TGTGCCAGCAGCTTATTGGTCCGCACTGAAGCTTTCTTT	CASSLLVRTEAFF
.	TRBJ2-3	.	11	TRBV28	TGTGCCAGCAGCGTAGGACCCACGCAGTATTTT	CASSVGPTQYF
.	TRBJ2-3	.	14	TRBV7-8	TGTGCCAGCAGCTTAGGGATTAACACAGATACGCAGTATTTT	CASSLGINTDTQYF
.	TRBJ2-2	.	14	TRBV6-2/TRBV6-3	TGTGCCAGCAGTCTCCCGGTCAGCACCGGGGAGCTGTTTTTT	CASSLPVSTGELFF
TRBD2	TRBJ2-1	.	16	TRBV7-9	TGTGCCAGCAGTCCGAAGACTAGCGATTTCCACAATGAGCAGCTCTTC	CASSPKTSDFHNEQLF
.	TRBJ2-7	.	16	TRBV6-1	TGTGCCAGCAGTGAAGCGTCGGGGGCAGGAACATGGGAGCAGTACTTC	CASSEASGAGTWEQYF
TRBD2	TRBJ2-1	.	16	TRBV7-2	TGTGCCAGCAGCCCGAGGACTAGCGGGAGACGGGATGAGCAGTTCTTC	CASSPRTSGRRDEQFF
TRBD1	TRBJ1-1	few	18	TRBV7-9	TGTGCCAGCAGCTTAGAGGGCTGGACAGGGGGCCGGATCACTGAAGCTTTCTTT	CASSLEGWTGGRITEAFF
.	TRBJ2-4	.	14	TRBV7-2	TGTGCCAGCAGCTTAGAAGGGGGTAGCGCCATTCAGTACTTC	CASSLEGGSAIQYF
.	TRBJ2-7	.	15	TRBV5-1	TGCGCCAGCAGCTTTGAGGAGGGGAGCCTCTACGAGCAGTACTTC	CASSFEEGSLYEQYF
TRBD1	TRBJ1-1	.	16	TRBV12-3/TRBV12-4	TGTGCCAGCAGTCGAAGACCGGGACAGTCGAACACTGAAGCTTTCTTT	CASSRRPGQSNTEAFF
TRBD2	TRBJ2-1	.	13	TRBV5-4	TGTGCCAGCATCGAGACTAGCTCGGGTGAGCAGTTCTTC	CASIETSSGEQFF
.	TRBJ2-7	few	15	TRBV20-1	TGCAGTGCTAGAGAGCAGACGGCCTCACCCTACGAGCAGTACTTC	CSAREQTASPYEQYF
.	TRBJ2-5	.	15	TRBV12-3/TRBV12-4	TGTGCCAGCAGTTTCTACGCCAGAGGGAGGGAGACCCAGTACTTC	CASSFYARGRETQYF
.	TRBJ2-5	few	11	TRBV28	TGTGCCAGCAGTTCCTTAGTGACCCAGTACTTC	CASSSLVTQYF
.	TRBJ2-7	.	14	TRBV4-3	TGCGCCAGCAGCCAAGATGACGGGAACGGGGAGCAGTACTTC	CASSQDDGNGEQYF
.	TRBJ1-1	.	15	TRBV27	TGTGCCCCCAGTTCCGGGGGCAGGAGGTTCACTGAAGCTTTCTTT	CAPSSGGRRFTEAFF
TRBD1	TRBJ2-7	few	17	TRBV7-9	TGTGCCAGCAGCTCCGCATCGGGACAGGGGTACTCCTACGAGCAGTACTTC	CASSSASGQGYSYEQYF
.	TRBJ2-1	few	15	TRBV24-1	TGTGCCACCAGTTCCAGGTTAAACTCCTACAATGAGCAGTTCTTC	CATSSRLNSYNEQFF
.	TRBJ2-1	.	16	TRBV27	TGTGCCAGCAAATTAGGGGGGGCAGGTTCCTACAATGAGCAGTTCTTC	CASKLGGAGSYNEQFF
TRBD1	TRBJ2-1	.	16	TRBV29-1	TGCAGCGTTGAAGAGTTCGGGACAGGGACCTACAATGAGCAGTTCTTC	CSVEEFGTGTYNEQFF
.	TRBJ2-7	few	13	TRBV5-1	TGCGCCAGCAGCTTGGCGACAGACTACGAGCAGTACTTC	CASSLATDYEQYF
.	TRBJ1-6	.	14	TRBV20-1	TGCAGTGCTTCCCGGACCGGAGGGGGTTCACCCCTCCACTTT	CSASRTGGGSPLHF
.	TRBJ2-1	.	13	TRBV7-9	TGTGCCAGCAGCTTAGCGGTTTCGAATGAGCAGTTCTTC	CASSLAVSNEQFF
TRBD1	TRBJ1-1	.	14	TRBV12-3/TRBV12-4	TGTGCCAGCAGTTCCCCGGGGACAGGGGAAGAAGCTTTCTTT	CASSSPGTGEEAFF
TRBD2	TRBJ2-3	few	17	TRBV24-1	TGTGCCACCAGTGATTCGATGACTAGCGGGACGACAGATACGCAGTATTTT	CATSDSMTSGTTDTQYF
.	TRBJ2-7	.	15	TRBV12-3/TRBV12-4	TGTGCCAGCAGGCTAGACAGCCCTCCAACCATCGAGCAGTACTTC	CASRLDSPPTIEQYF
TRBD2	TRBJ2-3	.	16	TRBV6-2/TRBV6-3	TGTGCCAGCAGCCCTATGCGGGGGAATTTTCCAGATACGCAGTATTTT	CASSPMRGNFPDTQYF
.	TRBJ1-1	few	14	TRBV18	TGTGCCAGCTCACCATCAACAGCGAACACTGAAGCTTTCTTT	CASSPSTANTEAFF
TRBD1	TRBJ1-5	.	14	TRBV10-3	TGTGCCATCAGTGACAGGGGGTACAATCAGCCCCAGCATTTT	CAISDRGYNQPQHF
TRBD1	TRBJ2-1	.	16	TRBV24-1	TGTGCCACCAGTGACTTGGACAGGGAAAGGGCCAATGAGCAGTTCTTC	CATSDLDRERANEQFF
TRBD2	TRBJ2-2	.	17	TRBV30	TGTGCCTGGAGTGTCCGACTAGCGGGAGGGAACACCGGGGAGCTGTTTTTT	CAWSVRLAGGNTGELFF
.	TRBJ1-5	.	12	TRBV2	TGTGCCAGCAGTTCGCAAGGAGGCCCCCAGCATTTT	CASSSQGGPQHF
TRBD1	TRBJ2-7	.	14	TRBV10-3	TGTGCCATCACTGCCGGGACAGGAGCCTACGAGCAGTACTTC	CAITAGTGAYEQYF